These 23 T cell receptor beta chains were all obtained from the same sample, sequenced in a study of a mutant IDH1 vaccine in newly diagnosed glioma (dated by TCRdb to about 2021). These TCRs' antigens remain unknown. Library generation was performed with the immunoSEQ multiplex PCR assay. Held by TCRdb, this immuneACCESS table contains in-frame sequences only and omits some clones. Under half of the omission traces to an unresolved V gene where checked; the cause of the rest is unknown. The sample yields around 50,000 clones; about 88% were counted once. The leading ten clones occupy approximately 4.6% of the sample. The time point label for this specimen denotes: week 47, end of study. Each vaccine dose was 300 ug of a 20-mer mutant IDH1 peptide in Montanide, given subcutaneously with topical imiquimod. Sample: PBMCs, taken from a glioma patient whose treatment included an IDH1 peptide vaccine. All receptors derive from a woman aged 25 to 45 with glioma. Some clones in this sample may be carry-over from other donors' samples.

The genes are TRBV18 and TRBJ2-5; D may be TRBD1 (5 bases). Germline V gives CDR1 KGHSH, CDR2 LQKENI. The CDR3 runs 15 residues. V lost 4 bases and J lost 4, with 16 bases in between. In nucleotides, the CDR3 is TGTGCCAGCTCACAAAGTAGGGGTTCCGGAGAGACCCAGTACTTC. It encodes CASSQSRGSGETQYF.

This clone was counted a single time. This rearrangement joins TRBV7-9 to TRBJ2-5; 8 nucleotides line up with TRBD2. The CDR3 runs 14 residues. V lost 5 bases and J lost 2; bases outside the gene matches: 4. Germline CDR1 is SEHNR and CDR2 is FQNEAQ (reference sequence). The CDR3: CASSLLAAQETQYF. In nucleotides, the CDR3 is TGTGCCAGCAGCCTACTAGCGGCTCAAGAGACCCAGTACTTC.

The chain links TRBV15 to TRBJ1-4; 9 nucleotides align to TRBD1. Germline V gene data show CDR1 as LNHNV and CDR2 as YYDKDF (reference sequence). The CDR3 runs to 15 residues. J lost 5 bases, V lost 6 bases, and 7 bases had no gene match. CDR3 loop: CATSRTGVRNEKLFF. The CDR3 bases are TGTGCCACCAGTCGGACAGGGGTGAGAAATGAAAAACTGTTTTTT.

V gene TRBV30 combines with J gene TRBJ1-5, with 10 bases aligning to TRBD1. The CDR3 loop spans 13 amino acids. Germline lookup yields CDR1 GTSNPN and CDR2 SVGIG (reference sequence). CDR3 loop: CAWDRGGNQPQHF. The CDR3 DNA follows: TGTGCATGGGACAGGGGCGGCAATCAGCCCCAGCATTTT.

This clone was observed a single time. The junction departs from germline at one end; a sequencing error may be responsible. V gene TRBV7-7 combines with J gene TRBJ2-3; no definite D call. This CDR3 is built from 15 residues. Germline CDR1 and CDR2: SSHAT and FNYEAQ (reference sequence). The CDR3 DNA reads as TGTGCTAGCAGCTTAGGGATTACTAGCACAGATACGCAGTATTTT. Its translation: CASSLGITSTDTQYF.

A word on this clone: Distinct nucleotide sequences in the sample also encode this CDR3. The chain is built from TRBV27 and TRBJ2-7, with TRBD2 identical over 9 bases. This CDR3 has 15 residues. J was trimmed by 2 bases and V by 2 bases; bases with no gene match: 4. Germline V gene lookup returns CDR1 MNHEY and CDR2 SMNVEV (reference sequence). The CDR3 is CASSLGLAGPYEQYF. Here the CDR3 DNA reads TGTGCCAGCAGTTTAGGGCTAGCGGGACCCTACGAGCAGTACTTC.

The J gene is TRBJ2-7, the V gene TRBV29-1; TRBD1 might be the D (6 bases). The length of the CDR3 is 13 residues. V lost 1 base and J 5 bases, leaving 12 bases between the germline ends. CDR1 and CDR2 from the germline V gene are SQVTM and ANQGSEA. The CDR3 region is CSVEGQGQNEQYF. The CDR3 region has the DNA TGCAGCGTTGAAGGGCAGGGGCAGAACGAGCAGTACTTC.

This chain uses TRBV6-7 with TRBJ2-7; perhaps TRBD2 as D (7 bases). TRBV6-7 belongs to the ORF category, with a function that is uncertain. The CDR3 extends over 15 amino acids. The V gene lost 0 bases and the J gene lost 6 bases, with 15 bases spanning the gap. For the CDR3, the DNA is TGTGCCAGCAGTTACTCGAGAAGGGAGGGGGGCGAGCAGTACTTC. Translated, it gives CASSYSRREGGEQYF.

The chain employs TRBV4-2 and TRBJ1-3; tentative D call: TRBD1 (5 bases). The CDR3 is 17 amino acids. Germline assignment: CDR1 LGHNA and CDR2 YNFKEQ. Trimming left V 0 bases short and J 0 bases short, with 12 bases between. DNA for the CDR3: TGTGCCAGCAGCCAAGAGTCCGCAGGGAGCTCTGGAAACACCATATATTTT. Translation gives CASSQESAGSSGNTIYF.

This chain links TRBV5-4 with TRBJ2-5; 13 bases are a match to TRBD2. Germline CDR1 and CDR2: SGHNT and YYREEE (reference sequence). The CDR3 sequence is 16 residues long. Trimming at V came to 2 bases and at J to 5 bases, leaving 6 bases not matched to a gene. The CDR3 is CASSFWTSGSWETQYF. CDR3 nucleotide sequence: TGTGCCAGCAGCTTCTGGACTAGCGGGAGTTGGGAGACCCAGTACTTC.

The V call is TRBV19, the J call TRBJ1-1; maybe TRBD1 (5 bases). Germline-derived CDR1 and CDR2 are LNHDA and SQIVND (reference sequence). Trimming took off 9 bases at V and 0 bases at J, with 11 bases between the two ends. The CDR3 sequence is 13 residues long. In DNA form, the CDR3 reads TGTGCCAGCACGGGGCGCCTGAACACTGAAGCTTTCTTT. Its translation: CASTGRLNTEAFF.

The count of this clone is one. The chain employs TRBV19 and TRBJ2-7; 9 bases match TRBD2. The CDR3 contains 15 residues. The germline V gene has CDR1 LNHDA and CDR2 SQIVND (reference sequence). The V gene end was trimmed by 5 bases and the J gene end by 0 bases; junction bases not matched to a gene: 5. The CDR3 is CASSYSGSLSYEQYF. The CDR3 DNA is TGTGCCAGTAGTTATAGCGGGAGTCTCTCCTACGAGCAGTACTTC. The variable domain in full, completed from reference TRBV19 and TRBJ2-7, reads DGGITQSPKYLFRKEGQNVTLSCEQNLNHDAMYWYRQDPGQGLRLIYYSQIVNDFQKGDIAEGYSVSREKKESFPLTVTSAQKNPTAFYLCASSYSGSLSYEQYFGPGTRLTVT.

The chain recombines TRBV18 with TRBJ1-1; no clear D. The CDR3 extends over 15 amino acids. Trimming took 3 bases from V and 4 from J, leaving 15 bases between them. The V gene's germline CDR1 is KGHSH and CDR2 LQKENI. CDR3 sequence (DNA): TGTGCCAGCTCACCCGAGTTTATGGGAGGCACTGAAGCTTTCTTT. This translates into CASSPEFMGGTEAFF.

The CDR3 DNA is TGCGCCAGCAGGGAACCCGTTACGACAGGTTCGGCTTTCTTT. As protein: CASREPVTTGSAFF. The chain is built from TRBV5-1 and TRBJ1-1, with TRBD1 as a possible D gene (6 bases). Looked up from germline, CDR1 is SGHRS and CDR2 is YFSETQ. The CDR3 length is 14 residues. V lost 5 bases and J 11 bases, leaving 22 bases between the germline ends.

This rearrangement joins TRBV9 to TRBJ2-7, with TRBD2 identical over 13 bases. There are 15 residues in the CDR3. With 4 bases clipped from V and 4 bases from J, the junction kept 5 bases outside the gene matches. Germline assignment: CDR1 SGDLS and CDR2 YYNGEE. CDR3 region: CASSPRLAGGYEQYF. CDR3 DNA: TGTGCCAGCAGCCCCCGACTAGCGGGAGGTTACGAGCAGTACTTC.

The V and J genes are TRBV28 and TRBJ2-7; maybe TRBD2 (6 bases). Germline loops: CDR1 MDHEN, CDR2 SYDVKM. The CDR3 totals 14 residues. V was shortened by 6 bases and J by 2 bases, with 14 bases between the two germline ends. CDR3 region: CASSLAYPPYEQYF. CDR3 nucleotides: TGTGCCAGCAGCCTAGCGTACCCCCCCTACGAGCAGTACTTC.

This chain uses TRBV10-1 with TRBJ1-2; no reliable D call. Trimming removed 0 bases at V and 6 bases at J, with 8 bases between. The germline gives CDR1 WNHNN, CDR2 SYGVQD (reference sequence). The CDR3 spans 13 residues. CDR3 residues: CASSESRADGYTF. The CDR3 nucleotides read TGCGCCAGCAGTGAGTCGCGGGCAGATGGCTACACCTTC.

The CDR3 loop is CASSLANQPQHF. CDR3 sequence (DNA): TGTGCCAGCAGCTTAGCCAATCAGCCCCAGCATTTT. The V and J genes are TRBV13 and TRBJ1-5; D unclear. The V end was cut by 1 base, the J end by 3 bases, with 1 base between. The germline V gene has CDR1 PRHDT and CDR2 FYEKMQ (reference sequence). The CDR3 loop spans 12 amino acids.

V gene TRBV5-1 combines with J gene TRBJ2-7; D is undetermined. V was clipped by 0 bases and J by 1 base, with 8 bases between them. Germline CDR1 SGHRS, CDR2 YFSETQ. This CDR3 has 14 residues. The CDR3 nucleotides are TGCGCCAGCAGCTTGGAGGCGATATCCTACGAGCAGTACTTC. Translated: CASSLEAISYEQYF.

The chain joins TRBV4-2 to TRBJ2-2, with TRBD2 identical over 13 bases. The CDR3 has 17 residues. From germline, CDR1 is LGHNA and CDR2 YNFKEQ. V trimming: 1 base; J trimming: 5 bases; junction bases outside the gene matches: 4. The CDR3 spells CASSQGLAGGRTGELFF. CDR3 nucleotide sequence: TGTGCCAGCAGCCAAGGACTAGCGGGAGGTCGGACCGGGGAGCTGTTTTTT.

The gene calls are TRBV5-5 and TRBJ2-7, with D possibly TRBD2 on 5 matching bases. The CDR3 runs 15 residues. Trimming shortened V by 0 bases and J by 3 bases, and 13 bases separated the two germline ends. The germline gives CDR1 SGHKS, CDR2 YYEKEE (reference sequence). This chain's CDR3 is CASSLGLANNYEQYF. For the CDR3, the DNA is TGTGCCAGCAGCTTGGGGCTAGCTAACAACTACGAGCAGTACTTC.

This chain uses TRBV19 with TRBJ1-5; 9 bases map to TRBD1. The CDR3 loop spans 18 amino acids. With V trimmed by 1 base and J by 0 bases, 7 bases remained unmatched. Per the germline V gene, CDR1 is LNHDA and CDR2 is SQIVND (reference sequence). The CDR3 reads CASSIGGWTGDSNQPQHF. CDR3 in DNA: TGTGCCAGTAGTATAGGTGGTTGGACAGGGGATAGCAATCAGCCCCAGCATTTT.

CDR3: CAWSPRQHYGYTF. The DNA for the CDR3 is TGTGCCTGGAGTCCAAGACAGCATTATGGCTACACCTTC. The chain recombines TRBV30 with TRBJ1-2; D may be TRBD1 (5 bases). The V gene's germline CDR1 is GTSNPN and CDR2 SVGIG (reference sequence). The V end was cut by 2 bases, the J end by 5 bases, with 12 bases between. This CDR3 is 13 amino acids long.